There are a few counts of the clone carrying this T cell receptor (beta chain). The antigen is undetermined. These data originate in a study of T cells in localized non-small cell lung cancer. Whole-study findings and limits: Investigators sequenced only a single tumor region, leaving heterogeneity possible. Adjacent lung held a median around 60 of the top 100 tumor clones. Longer overall survival associated with higher blood T cell density; shorter survival with higher adjacent-lung clonality. Uninvolved adjacent lung, not tumor, had the highest T cell clonality.

In germline, CDR1 is SEHNR, CDR2 FQNEAQ (reference sequence). The CDR3 contains 16 residues. Trimming removed 2 bases from V and 0 bases from J, with 11 bases in between. Measured with immunoSEQ multiplex PCR; TCRdb has only the in-frame clones, and not every one. The repertoire holds tens of thousands of clones, 93% seen once, with roughly 7.7% in the top ten. Sequenced here: peripheral blood, sampled before any cancer treatment. The receptor's source is an older female donor with stage I lung adenocarcinoma. The rearrangement joins TRBV7-9 to TRBJ1-3, with no clear D. CDR3 region: CASSLRTGNSGNTIYF. Written as DNA, the CDR3 is TGTGCCAGCAGCTTAAGGACGGGTAACTCTGGAAACACCATATATTTT.